The 4 T cell receptor beta chains below all came from one sample that was sequenced in a study of T cell changes during pregnancy in multiple sclerosis. Generated by immunoSEQ multiplex PCR, the TCRdb table keeps only in-frame clones and is missing some. The repertoire holds approximately 110,000 clones, roughly nine tenths seen once, with less than 4.5% in the top ten. The source was peripheral blood, collected after pregnancy. The receptors here all came from a female donor with multiple sclerosis, enrolled in a pregnancy study.

V usage is TRBV7-2 and J usage is TRBJ2-1; possible D gene TRBD2, 5 bases. The germline V and J ends were trimmed by 3 bases and 3 bases, with 24 bases remaining between them. This CDR3 is built from 19 residues. Germline CDR1 and CDR2: SGHTA and FQGNSA. The CDR3 DNA reads as TGTGCCAGCAGCTTCCAATCTTACGGACGGGCGGGCCTCTACAATGAGCAGTTCTTC. Protein: CASSFQSYGRAGLYNEQFF.

The rearrangement joins TRBV4-1 to TRBJ2-1, with 9 bases identical to TRBD2. J was trimmed by 10 bases and V by 2 bases; bases with no gene match: 12. The CDR3 has 16 residues. Germline-derived CDR1 and CDR2 are MGHRA and YSYEKL. CDR3 sequence reads: CASSQNVVAGVGEQFF. The CDR3 region has the DNA TGCGCCAGCAGCCAAAATGTGGTAGCGGGGGTGGGGGAGCAGTTCTTC.

Only one count was recorded for this clone. The chain carries TRBV5-5 and TRBJ2-1, with TRBD1 matching 7 bases. CDR3 length: 15 amino acids. Germline V gene data show CDR1 as SGHKS and CDR2 as YYEKEE (reference sequence). V shed 1 base, J shed 7 bases, and the junction held 8 bases outside the gene matches. The CDR3 here is CASSLTGAPSNEQFF. CDR3 nucleotides: TGTGCCAGCAGCTTGACAGGGGCACCAAGTAATGAGCAGTTCTTC. Filled out from reference TRBV5-5 and TRBJ2-1, the complete variable domain reads DAGVTQSPTHLIKTRGQQVTLRCSPISGHKSVSWYQQVLGQGPQFIFQYYEKEERGRGNFPDRFSARQFPNYSSELNVNALLLGDSALYLCASSLTGAPSNEQFFGPGTRLTVL.

This rearrangement joins TRBV9 to TRBJ2-3, with TRBD2 matching over 9 bases. This CDR3 has 16 residues. Germline trimming cut 3 bases from V and 1 base from J; bases unmatched to any gene: 6. The germline CDR1 and CDR2 sequences are SGDLS and YYNGEE. The CDR3 loop reads CASSGALAGRTDTQYF. The CDR3 bases are TGTGCCAGCAGCGGGGCCCTAGCGGGACGCACAGATACGCAGTATTTT.